This T cell receptor beta chain came from a study of cytomegalovirus exposure and HLA in healthy donors. Study in general: The same platform was used for the 95 to 150 validation repertoires and the roughly 640 first-cohort repertoires, a later analysis reported.

As concerns this clone: Antigen specificity is unknown.

Clones were read by immunoSEQ multiplex PCR, and TCRdb kept only the in-frame ones, dropping some. The repertoire consists of approximately 200,000 clones, with roughly 81% occurring once and the leading ten covering 1% to 1.5%. Study findings and constraints: Three chains linked to CMV were shown in vitro to be specific for CMV antigens. Rarity characterized most TCR sequences, yet some public TCRs appeared in many donors. TCR beta chains numbering some 160 were designated cytomegalovirus-associated.

Germline CDR1 GTSNPN, CDR2 SVGIG (reference sequence). Trimming at V came to 1 base and at J to 6 bases, leaving 5 bases not matched to a gene. The CDR3 contains 13 residues. J is TRBJ2-7 and V is TRBV30; 8 bases align to TRBD2. Source material: PBMCs. This TCR came from a woman between 25 and 40 years old in good health and CMV-seronegative. The CDR3 reads CAWSAGLATEQYF. The CDR3 DNA reads TGTGCCTGGAGTGCCGGACTAGCTACCGAGCAGTACTTC.